This T cell receptor beta chain was recovered during a study of monozygotic twins with inflammatory bowel disease. The unique tags termed UMIs, each holding a 6-nucleotide sample barcode, were added by means of template switching. TCRdb reprocessed the 5' RACE reads, keeping one entry per CDR3 protein, no DNA. The table lists about 99,000 distinct CDR3 sequences. General study findings and limits: A reduction in TCRbeta diversity (inverse Simpson) was seen in IBD patients relative to healthy co-twins. Varied immunosuppressive treatments among patients may have increased repertoire variability.

The CDR3 covers 15 residues. A note on this clonotype: Its antigen is as yet unknown.

The sequence was obtained from a human donor with ulcerative colitis or Crohn's disease, or a healthy co-twin of an affected twin (not recorded which). Input material: blood. This chain joins TRBV12-3 or TRBV12-4 and TRBJ1-5; checking the TCRdb D call of TRBD1 is not possible without DNA. CDR3 loop: CASSLMWDGGSPQHF.